Here is one T cell receptor beta chain with its context. CDR3 length: 12 residues. Germline-derived CDR1 and CDR2 are SGHRS and YFSETQ. V was clipped by 0 bases and J by 7 bases, with 4 bases between them. This sample is part of a study of control samples from healthy donors and cancer patients. TCRdb's table, derived via immunoSEQ multiplex PCR, lists solely in-frame clones and lacks some. The data contain about 73,000 clones, about 90% of them seen just once; the ten biggest clones take up 3% to 4.5%. This clonotype originated in a woman between 45 and 65 years old in good health. The V gene is TRBV5-1, the J gene TRBJ2-2; D not certain. Sequencing used blood. The CDR3 loop reads CASSLEGGELFF. The CDR3, as DNA: TGCGCCAGCAGCTTGGAAGGCGGGGAGCTGTTTTTT.